This T cell receptor beta chain was identified during a study of CD8+ T cells in alopecia areata. Study background: Treated individuals took tofacitinib by mouth, 5 to 10 mg twice daily. Study-wide findings and caveats: Clonality in the scalp and expanded CD8+ clones ranked among the top 100 were significantly decreased by tofacitinib. Mice gave a clearer picture of TCR sharing than patients did, possibly for HLA-related reasons.

The CDR3 consists of 13 residues. Germline lookup yields CDR1 MNHEY and CDR2 SVGAGI. V lost 8 bases and J lost 3, with 11 bases in between. Details on this clone: Its cognate antigen is unknown.

The treatment was: oral pan-JAK inhibitor, 5-10 mg twice daily. Reverse transcription of extracted RNA yielded cDNA, which provided the sequencing template. Here immunoSEQ multiplex PCR was the method, and the copy in TCRdb shows in-frame clones only, minus some. The table includes about 180,000 clones, approximately 55% detected once. The input for sequencing was CD8+ T cells sorted from blood, taken at week 24, from a patient treated with tofacitinib. The chain joins TRBV6-5 to TRBJ1-5; D gene uncertain. This clonotype was sampled from a human donor with alopecia areata. CDR3 protein: CASGPENNQPQHF. The CDR3 DNA follows: TGTGCCAGCGGTCCAGAGAACAATCAGCCCCAGCATTTT.